Below, 22 T cell receptor beta chains from the same sample are listed, as sequenced in a study of early T cells in non-severe SARS-CoV-2 infection. TCRdb reprocessed the 5' RACE reads via MiXCR and lists one record per CDR3 protein. The repertoire has 60,000 to 75,000 distinct CDR3 sequences, 12% of them found once; the top ten carry around 6.7%. The material sequenced was whole blood. The receptors shown here come from an adult who was a healthcare worker with PCR-confirmed SARS-CoV-2 infection or an uninfected control (not recorded which).

The table lists this clonotype with many counts. V usage is TRBV6-5 and J usage is TRBJ2-6, with no clear D. The germline V and J ends were trimmed by 6 bases and 0 bases, with 9 bases remaining between them. The germline V gene has CDR1 MNHEY and CDR2 SVGAGI. The length of the CDR3 is 15 residues. The CDR3 is CASRLTSSGANVLTF. The CDR3 DNA reads TGTGCCAGCAGACTAACCTCCTCTGGGGCCAACGTCCTGACTTTC.

A few counts support this clonotype. J is TRBJ2-1 and V is TRBV29-1; D ambiguous. Trimming removed 4 bases from V and 3 bases from J, with 7 bases in between. The germline V gene encodes CDR1 SQVTM and CDR2 ANQGSEA. This CDR3 has 12 amino acids. CDR3 in DNA: TGCAGCGTTGTAGAAATCTACAATGAGCAGTTCTTC. The encoded protein is CSVVEIYNEQFF.

This chain joins TRBV7-9 and TRBJ2-7, with 7 bases fitting TRBD2. The V and J ends lost 8 bases and 0 bases, in that order; junction bases with no gene match: 4. The V gene's germline CDR1 is SEHNR and CDR2 FQNEAQ (reference sequence). The CDR3 consists of 13 residues. The CDR3 DNA sequence: TGTGCCAGCGGGGGGACTAACTCCTACGAGCAGTACTTC. Translating it yields CASGGTNSYEQYF.

This clonotype was observed many times. The chain links TRBV24-1 to TRBJ2-1; TRBD2 aligns across 7 bases. This CDR3 is 13 amino acids long. J was trimmed by 5 bases and V by 6 bases; bases with no gene match: 3. Germline V gene sequence: CDR1 KGHDR, CDR2 SFDVKD. The DNA for the CDR3 is TGTGCCACCAGTCCAGCGGGGAACAATGAGCAGTTCTTC. It encodes CATSPAGNNEQFF.

This clonotype was counted at least ten times. CDR3 coding DNA: TGTGCAAGTCGCTTCCTATTTCCGGGTAGGACACAAAATCAGCCCCAGCATTTT. Translation: CASRFLFPGRTQNQPQHF. This chain links TRBV12-2 with TRBJ1-5; the table's D call TRBD1 went unverified against the DNA. TRBV12-2 is termed a pseudogene. The CDR3 length is 18 residues.

This clonotype occurred a few times. The gene calls are TRBV20-1 and TRBJ2-2, with D possibly being TRBD2 (6 bases). Germline V gene sequence: CDR1 DFQATT, CDR2 SNEGSKA (reference sequence). The CDR3 runs 12 residues. The V and J ends lost 6 bases and 6 bases respectively, with 11 bases between them. The CDR3 protein is CSARSGAGELFF. The CDR3 DNA reads TGCAGTGCGAGATCGGGGGCCGGGGAGCTGTTTTTT.

This clonotype was recorded at least ten times. One junction end does not reproduce the germline sequence, and a read error may be involved. V is TRBV20-1 and J is TRBJ2-1; D is perhaps TRBD2 (5 bases). Germline CDR1 DFQATT, CDR2 SNEGSKA (reference sequence). The CDR3 is 13 residues long. The CDR3 sequence is CSTREADYNEQFF. CDR3 in DNA: TGCAGTACTAGAGAGGCAGACTACAATGAGCAGTTCTTC.

This clonotype was seen at least ten times. The chain has TRBV3-1 and TRBJ2-3; D uncertain. Germline CDR1 and CDR2: LGHDT and YNNKEL (reference sequence). Trimming shortened V by 0 bases and J by 14 bases, and 9 bases separated the two germline ends. The CDR3 extends over 11 amino acids. The CDR3 region has the DNA TGTGCCAGCAGCCAAGAACGTATAACGTATTTT. Its protein is CASSQERITYF.

The genes are TRBV3-1 and TRBJ1-1; the D is unclear. The germline V gene encodes CDR1 LGHDT and CDR2 YNNKEL (reference sequence). V was shortened by 4 bases and J by 1 base, with 10 bases between the two germline ends. The CDR3 covers 14 residues. CDR3 in DNA: TGTGCCAGCAGCCCACTGGCGGGGAACACTGAAGCTTTCTTT. It encodes CASSPLAGNTEAFF.

CDR3 residues: CATRDSGYNEQFF. CDR3 nucleotides: TGTGCCACCAGAGATAGCGGCTACAATGAGCAGTTCTTC. The chain recombines TRBV24-1 with TRBJ2-1; D may be TRBD2 (6 bases). Germline values: CDR1 KGHDR, CDR2 SFDVKD. Trimming removed 7 bases from V and 3 bases from J, with 9 bases in between. The CDR3 runs to 13 residues.

This clonotype was observed a few times. The chain joins TRBV29-1 to TRBJ1-1; D gene ambiguous. The CDR3 loop spans 11 amino acids. Trimming removed 6 bases at V and 1 base at J, with 6 bases between. CDR1 and CDR2 from the germline V gene are SQVTM and ANQGSEA. The CDR3 DNA is TGCAGCGTCAGCAAGAACACTGAAGCTTTCTTT. The encoded protein is CSVSKNTEAFF.

This chain joins TRBV6-6 and TRBJ2-2; D call uncertain. Germline CDR1 and CDR2: MNHNY and SVGAGI (reference sequence). There are 12 residues in the CDR3. V dropped 1 base and J dropped 5 bases, with 2 bases sitting between them. CDR3 coding DNA: TGTGCCAGCAGTTACTTAACCGGGGAGCTGTTTTTT. It translates to CASSYLTGELFF.

V gene TRBV6-4 combines with J gene TRBJ2-7; TRBD2 aligns across 12 bases. Germline CDR1 reads MRHNA; CDR2 reads SNTAGT. Germline trimming cut 4 bases from V and 4 bases from J; bases unmatched to any gene: 2. CDR3 length: 14 residues. In DNA, the CDR3 is TGTGCCAGCAGTGCACTAGCGGGAGGTTACGAGCAGTACTTC. Translating gives CASSALAGGYEQYF.

This clonotype came up a few times. V gene TRBV29-1 combines with J gene TRBJ2-3; TRBD1 is a possible D gene (6 bases). Germline assignment: CDR1 SQVTM and CDR2 ANQGSEA. The CDR3 covers 14 residues. The V end was cut by 5 bases, the J end by 8 bases, with 20 bases between. CDR3 region: CSVNPRAEGGTQYF. The CDR3 DNA sequence: TGCAGCGTTAATCCACGAGCGGAAGGGGGTACGCAGTATTTT.

This clonotype occurred a few times. This chain links TRBV4-2 with TRBJ2-2; D is unresolved. The V end was cut by 3 bases, the J end by 6 bases, with 8 bases between. This CDR3 is 13 amino acids long. Germline loops: CDR1 LGHNA, CDR2 YNFKEQ. This CDR3 is CASSQIPAGELFF. The CDR3 nucleotides are TGTGCCAGCAGCCAGATTCCCGCCGGGGAGCTGTTTTTT.

The chain's CDR3 is CACGTGGGLNTEAFF. The DNA of the CDR3 is TGTGCCTGCGGGACAGGGGGCGGCTTGAACACTGAAGCTTTCTTT. This sequence joins TRBV30 and TRBJ1-1; 12 bases fit TRBD1. From germline, CDR1 is GTSNPN and CDR2 SVGIG (reference sequence). The CDR3 is 15 amino acids. V shed 6 bases and J 0 bases; nucleotides not matched to a gene: 5. The full variable domain, its missing parts supplied by reference TRBV30 and TRBJ1-1, is SQTIHQWPATLVQPVGSPLSLECTVEGTSNPNLYWYRQAAGRGLQLLFYSVGIGQISSEVPQNLSASRPQDRQFILSSKKLLLSDSGFYLCACGTGGGLNTEAFFGQGTRLTVV.

This clonotype was detected many times. The rearrangement links TRBV11-3 to TRBJ2-1, with a tentative D call TRBD2 (6 bases). CDR3 length equals 14 residues. Germline V gene data show CDR1 as SGHNT and CDR2 as YENEEA. The ends were cut back, 4 bases at V and 7 bases at J, with 14 bases in the middle. In DNA form, the CDR3 reads TGTGCCAGCAGCTGGGGACTTGCTGGGAATGAGCAGTTCTTC. It translates to CASSWGLAGNEQFF.

This clonotype was detected many times. The V and J genes are TRBV12-3 or TRBV12-4 and TRBJ1-2; D gene unclear. The CDR3 runs 14 residues. V lost 2 bases to trimming and J lost 0 bases, with 7 bases between them. The CDR3 DNA reads as TGTGCCAGCAGTTTAACTCGGACTAACTATGGCTACACCTTC. This sequence encodes CASSLTRTNYGYTF.

This clonotype occurred a few times. The chain recombines TRBV20-1 with TRBJ2-3; D is possibly TRBD1 or TRBD2 (5 bases each). This CDR3 is 12 amino acids long. The V end lost 5 bases, the J end lost 2 bases, and 8 bases lay between the germline ends. In germline, CDR1 is DFQATT, CDR2 SNEGSKA (reference sequence). The CDR3 reads CSALGDTDTQYF. CDR3 DNA: TGCAGTGCTCTGGGGGACACAGATACGCAGTATTTT.

The genes are TRBV20-1 and TRBJ2-7, with 10 bases lining up with TRBD1. The junction had 5 bases not matched to a gene; V was cut back by 7 bases and J by 5 bases. Germline CDR1 and CDR2: DFQATT and SNEGSKA (reference sequence). This CDR3 comprises 12 residues. CDR3 residues: CSGGTGEHEQYF. The DNA of the CDR3 is TGCAGTGGAGGGACAGGGGAGCACGAGCAGTACTTC.

As to this clonotype: A read error may explain this, as a much larger clone is one base away. The chain couples TRBV9 to TRBJ2-3, with TRBD2 matching over 14 bases. V was clipped by 3 bases and J by 2 bases; unmatched bases: 14. CDR1 is SGDLS and CDR2 is YYNGEE in the germline V gene. This CDR3 region has 20 residues. Here the CDR3 DNA reads TGTGCCAGCAGCGCACTCCCGGGACTAGCGGGGGCCCTCAACACAGATACGCAGTATTTT. It encodes CASSALPGLAGALNTDTQYF.

This clonotype showed up many times. This chain joins TRBV5-4 and TRBJ2-3, with 10 bases matching TRBD1. Unmatched junction bases numbered 3, after V lost 5 bases and J lost 3 bases. CDR3 length equals 14 residues. Germline values: CDR1 SGHNT, CDR2 YYREEE (reference sequence). The CDR3 bases are TGTGCCAGCAGACGGGACAGGGGAACAGATACGCAGTATTTT. Translated: CASRRDRGTDTQYF.